What follows describes a single T cell receptor beta chain. The junction departs from germline at one end; a sequencing error may be responsible. This sample was included in a study of cytomegalovirus exposure and HLA in healthy donors. CDR3 length equals 15 residues. Germline CDR1 and CDR2: MNHEY and SMNVEV (reference sequence). PCR was performed using 60 Vbeta and 13 Jbeta primers. Produced via immunoSEQ multiplex PCR; TCRdb's table is partial and in-frame only. The sample has 130,000 to 150,000 clones; roughly 80% are singletons. Material for sequencing was PBMCs. V and J are TRBV27 and TRBJ1-2, with TRBD1 matching over 10 bases. The sequence came from a woman aged 40 to 55 in good health and CMV-seropositive. The DNA of the CDR3 is TGTGCCAGCAGTACCCAGACAGGGGGCTTCTATAGCTACACCTTC. This encodes CASSTQTGGFYSYTF.